This T cell receptor beta chain is from a study of beta chain features in type 1 diabetes. Study summary: When patients were set against healthy donors, age, gender and cell yields were similar. General study findings and limits: Patients showed naive, central memory and Treg TCRB repertoires that appeared more similar than those of healthy donors. PCR might show a preference for shorter templates, equally across patients and controls. Significant though moderate, a shortening of TCRB CDR3s appeared in all four CD4+ subsets of Type 1 diabetes patients.

It was via CD45RO/CCR7/CD25/CD127/CD95/CD27 that CD4+ naive, central memory, regulatory and stem cell-like memory cells were sorted. A word on this clone: The antigen is unknown.

Isolated RNA was reverse transcribed in full, so expressed TCRB transcripts were sequenced. Libraries were prepared by immunoSEQ multiplex PCR; TCRdb keeps only in-frame clonotypes and omits some of them. The repertoire has 600,000 or so clones, about an eighth of them found once; the top ten carry more than 0.1%. V shed 6 bases and J 5 bases; nucleotides not matched to a gene: 5. Germline loops: CDR1 SQVTM, CDR2 ANQGSEA. The CDR3 has 13 residues. Sequenced input: naive CD4+ T cells from blood. This chain joins TRBV29-1 and TRBJ2-3; 10 nucleotides line up with TRBD2. This sequence was found in a man aged 25-45 years with type 1 diabetes. CDR3 amino acids: CSVTAGGRDTQYF. The CDR3 DNA reads as TGCAGCGTGACAGCGGGGGGGCGAGATACGCAGTATTTT.